One and the same sample provided the 22 T cell receptor beta chains below, sequenced in a study of blood T cell repertoires in COVID-19. Using immunoSEQ multiplex PCR, the repertoire was profiled, and TCRdb retains in-frame clones only, with some absent. The profile shows approximately 130,000 clones, roughly 79% of them singletons. The sequencing sample was made of peripheral blood. The receptors derive from a human donor in a cohort sampled during active COVID-19.

V is TRBV9 and J is TRBJ1-4; D is ambiguous. The CDR3 is 15 residues long. V lost 0 bases and J lost 5, with 11 bases in between. CDR1 and CDR2 from the germline V gene are SGDLS and YYNGEE. CDR3 sequence: CASSVEWSSNEKLFF. CDR3 sequence (DNA): TGTGCCAGCAGCGTAGAATGGAGCTCCAATGAAAAACTGTTTTTT.

The chain recombines TRBV30 with TRBJ2-1; TRBD2 matches at 8 bases. The CDR3 totals 14 residues. Germline V gives CDR1 GTSNPN, CDR2 SVGIG (reference sequence). V lost 5 bases to trimming and J lost 7 bases; unmatched junction nucleotides: 10. CDR3 nucleotide sequence: TGTGCCTGGTCCTCGGGACTAGAGCCAAATGAGCAGTTCTTC. Translation gives CAWSSGLEPNEQFF.

Here the CDR3 DNA reads TGTGCCACCAGTGGGGGGACAGGTTACAATGAGCAGTTCTTC. Translation gives CATSGGTGYNEQFF. The chain joins TRBV24-1 to TRBJ2-1; TRBD1 agrees at 8 bases. J lost 4 bases, V lost 5 bases, and 3 bases had no gene match. Germline V lookup: CDR1 KGHDR, CDR2 SFDVKD. The CDR3 runs 14 residues.

The chain has TRBV27 and TRBJ1-1, with D tentatively TRBD1 (5 bases). In germline, CDR1 is MNHEY, CDR2 SMNVEV (reference sequence). The CDR3 contains 12 residues. V was clipped by 5 bases and J by 5 bases, with 9 bases between them. The CDR3 loop is CASSPGGTEAFF. The CDR3 nucleotides read TGTGCCAGCAGTCCTGGGGGGACTGAAGCTTTCTTT.

The rearrangement uses TRBV7-8 and TRBJ1-5; 8 nucleotides match TRBD1. V lost 4 bases, J lost 7 bases, and 9 bases stayed unmatched. This CDR3 comprises 15 residues. The germline gives CDR1 SGHVS, CDR2 FQNEAQ. CDR3 nucleotide sequence: TGTGCCAGCAGCTCTCTGGACAGGGCGGGACAGCCCCAGCATTTT. As protein: CASSSLDRAGQPQHF.

The V call is TRBV7-8, the J call TRBJ2-5; D may be TRBD2 (5 bases). V was shortened by 5 bases and J by 5 bases, with 18 bases between the two germline ends. Germline V gene data show CDR1 as SGHVS and CDR2 as FQNEAQ. This CDR3 has 15 amino acids. The CDR3 DNA reads TGTGCCAGCAGCCCGTCCCGGGGTATAGACGAGACCCAGTACTTC. Translated: CASSPSRGIDETQYF.

This sequence joins TRBV5-1 and TRBJ1-3; the D gene is possibly TRBD1 (5 bases). V was cut by 5 bases and J by 8 bases, with 11 bases left in between. The CDR3 length is 12 residues. CDR1 and CDR2 from the germline V gene are SGHRS and YFSETQ. CDR3 loop: CASRAGKDTIYF. DNA for the CDR3: TGCGCCAGCAGGGCAGGGAAAGACACCATATATTTT.

The rearrangement links TRBV2 to TRBJ2-5; D not certain. V dropped 4 bases and J dropped 5 bases, with 11 bases sitting between them. Germline values: CDR1 SNHLY, CDR2 FYNNEI. The CDR3 length is 13 residues. CDR3 DNA: TGTGCCAGCAGTGTATTGGTTCGGGAGACCCAGTACTTC. Protein product: CASSVLVRETQYF.

This clone was seen just once. V is TRBV7-8 and J is TRBJ2-6, with TRBD2 as a possible D gene (5 bases). This CDR3 spans 18 amino acids. Per the germline V gene, CDR1 is SGHVS and CDR2 is FQNEAQ. Trimming left V 1 base short and J 4 bases short, with 17 bases between. CDR3 in DNA: TGTGCCAGCAGCTTAGGCGGCGGGTACCCCAGGGGGGCCAACGTCCTGACTTTC. Encoded protein: CASSLGGGYPRGANVLTF.

The rearrangement links TRBV7-9 to TRBJ2-7; the match to TRBD1 covers 7 bases. Trimming removed 0 bases from V and 9 bases from J; junction bases left unmatched: 8. Germline V CDR1 and CDR2: SEHNR, FQNEAQ (reference sequence). CDR3 length: 14 residues. This CDR3 reads CASSLAGTVDGQYF. The CDR3 nucleotides are TGTGCCAGCAGCTTAGCGGGGACAGTCGACGGGCAGTACTTC.

CDR3 in amino acids: CASSERASGEGEKLFF. The CDR3 DNA follows: TGTGCCAGCAGTGAAAGAGCCTCAGGGGAGGGTGAAAAACTGTTTTTT. The genes are TRBV6-1 and TRBJ1-4, with TRBD1 as a possible D gene (6 bases). Germline values: CDR1 MNHNS, CDR2 SASEGT. The CDR3 spans 16 residues. V was clipped by 2 bases and J by 7 bases, with 17 bases between them.

This chain joins TRBV6-5 and TRBJ1-6, with D uncertain. V lost 6 bases to trimming and J lost 8 bases, with 11 bases between them. The length of the CDR3 is 13 residues. Per germline, CDR1 MNHEY and CDR2 SVGAGI. CDR3 in DNA: TGTGCCAGCAGGTTACGCGGGGATTCACCCCTCCACTTT. Encoded protein: CASRLRGDSPLHF.

The V call is TRBV9, the J call TRBJ2-1; the match to TRBD2 covers 8 bases. From germline, CDR1 is SGDLS and CDR2 YYNGEE. With 3 bases clipped from V and 1 base from J, the junction kept 6 bases outside the gene matches. CDR3 length: 16 residues. The CDR3 DNA reads as TGTGCCAGCAGCGCCGCCGGGACTAGGTCCTACAATGAGCAGTTCTTC. Translated: CASSAAGTRSYNEQFF. Using reference TRBV9 and TRBJ2-1 for the parts outside the CDR3, the full variable domain is DSGVTQTPKHLITATGQRVTLRCSPRSGDLSVYWYQQSLDQGLQFLIQYYNGEERAKGNILERFSAQQFPDLHSELNLSSLELGDSALYFCASSAAGTRSYNEQFFGPGTRLTVL.

The rearrangement joins TRBV5-1 to TRBJ1-2; D perhaps matches TRBD1 (6 bases). V lost 0 bases and J 4 bases, leaving 10 bases between the germline ends. This CDR3 is built from 14 residues. Germline V gene sequence: CDR1 SGHRS, CDR2 YFSETQ. The chain's CDR3 is CASSLGTDTYGYTF. The CDR3 region has the DNA TGCGCCAGCAGCTTGGGGACAGATACCTATGGCTACACCTTC.

V usage is TRBV2 and J usage is TRBJ1-5; a weak D match, TRBD1 (5 bases). Germline V CDR1 and CDR2: SNHLY, FYNNEI. The CDR3 is 13 residues long. V was cut by 5 bases and J by 7 bases, with 12 bases left in between. The CDR3 DNA reads TGTGCCAGCAGTTGGGGCCCGGAGCAGCCCCAGCATTTT. It is translated as CASSWGPEQPQHF.

The genes are TRBV5-4 and TRBJ2-5; TRBD2 matches 14 bases. This CDR3 region has 16 residues. J lost 5 bases, V lost 4 bases, and 7 bases had no gene match. The germline V gene encodes CDR1 SGHNT and CDR2 YYREEE (reference sequence). Written as DNA, the CDR3 is TGTGCCAGCAGCCGTGGACTAGCGGGGGGCCGGGAGACCCAGTACTTC. Translation: CASSRGLAGGRETQYF.

The J gene is TRBJ1-4, the V gene TRBV3-1 (or the pseudogene TRBV3-2), with D perhaps TRBD1 (6 bases). Trimming took 6 bases from V and 4 from J, leaving 18 bases between them. CDR1 is LGHDT and CDR2 is YNNKEL in the germline V gene (reference sequence). The CDR3 totals 16 residues. DNA of the CDR3: TGTGCCAGCAGTCCCCTCGGGGGGCCAAATAATGAAAAACTGTTTTTT. It codes for CASSPLGGPNNEKLFF.

The chain employs TRBV7-9 and TRBJ2-1, with TRBD2 identical over 7 bases. Trimming at V came to 8 bases and at J to 6 bases, leaving 10 bases not matched to a gene. Germline values: CDR1 SEHNR, CDR2 FQNEAQ (reference sequence). The CDR3 runs to 14 residues. For the CDR3, the DNA is TGTGCCAGCCCGGAGTCCCCGGGGGGCAATGAGCAGTTCTTC. It specifies CASPESPGGNEQFF.

The V call is TRBV5-4, the J call TRBJ1-1; a weak D match, TRBD1 (5 bases). There are 13 residues in the CDR3. The ends were cut back, 5 bases at V and 5 bases at J, with 13 bases in the middle. Germline lookup yields CDR1 SGHNT and CDR2 YYREEE (reference sequence). CDR3 DNA sequence: TGTGCCAGCAGTACCAGGGAGGAAACTGAAGCTTTCTTT. Its protein is CASSTREETEAFF.

The V call is TRBV2, the J call TRBJ1-1, with 11 bases aligning to TRBD1. The germline CDR1 and CDR2 sequences are SNHLY and FYNNEI. The length of the CDR3 is 13 residues. Unmatched junction bases numbered 4, after V lost 8 bases and J lost 5 bases. The CDR3 loop reads CASARDRGTEAFF. DNA of the CDR3: TGTGCCAGCGCCCGGGACAGGGGGACTGAAGCTTTCTTT.

The V gene is TRBV29-1, the J gene TRBJ1-1; D may be TRBD1 (5 bases). CDR3 length: 14 amino acids. V lost 0 bases to trimming and J lost 5 bases, with 13 bases between them. Germline values: CDR1 SQVTM, CDR2 ANQGSEA. CDR3 protein: CSVEDQGARTEAFF. CDR3 sequence (DNA): TGCAGCGTTGAAGATCAGGGTGCGCGAACTGAAGCTTTCTTT.

On this clone itself: Other nucleotide sequences in the sample specify the same CDR3. V is TRBV28 and J is TRBJ1-6; D is unresolved. Germline CDR1 reads MDHEN; CDR2 reads SYDVKM. CDR3 size: 15 residues. Trimming stripped 2 bases from V and 9 bases from J, with 14 bases between. The chain's CDR3 is CASSLGPGGGSPLHF. As DNA, the CDR3 is TGTGCCAGCAGTTTAGGGCCGGGAGGAGGTTCACCCCTCCACTTT. The full variable domain, completed using reference TRBV28 and TRBJ1-6, is DVKVTQSSRYLVKRTGEKVFLECVQDMDHENMFWYRQDPGLGLRLIYFSYDVKMKEKGDIPEGYSVSREKKERFSLILESASTNQTSMYLCASSLGPGGGSPLHFGNGTRLTVT.